Listed below are T cell receptor beta chains from one sample, sequenced in a study of shared clonotypes between healthy human individuals. Repertoires were generated with immunoSEQ multiplex PCR, while TCRdb's copy carries only in-frame clones and drops some. The repertoire holds some 1,100,000 clones, about 80% seen once, with approximately 0.52% in the top ten. The sample comprised memory CD4+ T cells from PBMCs. The receptor set was obtained from a man between 18 and 29 years old in good health. Some clones in this sample may be carry-over from other donors' samples. The CDR3 runs from the conserved cysteine through the conserved F or W. The D gene is left open where the match is weak.

TRBV7-9	.	TRBJ2-1	TGTGCCAGCAGCTTAGGCGGTTCCTACAATGAGCAGTTCTTC	CASSLGGSYNEQFF
TRBV6-6	.	TRBJ1-2	TGTGCCAGCAGTTACTCCCTCCCAGGGCCGACCTTC	CASSYSLPGPTF
TRBV9	TRBD1	TRBJ1-4	TGTGCCAGCAGCTACGGGACAGGGGCATTCGAAAAACTGTTTTTT	CASSYGTGAFEKLFF
TRBV11-2	.	TRBJ1-1	TGTGCCAGCAGCAGATTAAGGGGTGGGTTTGGCACTGAAGCTTTCTTT	CASSRLRGGFGTEAFF
TRBV5-1	.	TRBJ2-3	TGCGCCAGCAGCTTGGCCTACAGTCATACCTCAGGGGGCACAGATACGCAGTATTTT	CASSLAYSHTSGGTDTQYF
TRBV7-2	.	TRBJ1-2	TGTGCCAGCAGCTTAGGGAGGGGCCAGAAGAGTGGCTACACCTTC	CASSLGRGQKSGYTF
TRBV13	.	TRBJ1-4	TGTGCCAGCAGCTTATCTCGGGGCTTCAATGAAAAACTGTTTTTT	CASSLSRGFNEKLFF
TRBV30	.	TRBJ2-3	TGTGCCTGGAGCGGAACAGGGTTAGGAGATACGCAGTATTTT	CAWSGTGLGDTQYF
TRBV7-8	.	TRBJ2-3	TGTGCCAGCAGCACCAGGGACTTAACTAGCACAGATACGCAGTATTTT	CASSTRDLTSTDTQYF
TRBV30	TRBD1	TRBJ1-2	TGTGCCTGGATGGACAGGGTCTATGGCTACACCTTC	CAWMDRVYGYTF
TRBV18	TRBD2	TRBJ2-1	TGTGCCAGCTCCCCTCTTAGCGGGATTATGTCCTACAATGAGCAGTTCTTC	CASSPLSGIMSYNEQFF